In its sample, the clone carrying this TCR beta chain was seen once. This specimen comes from a study of T cell responses to AZD1222 COVID-19 vaccine. Measured with immunoSEQ multiplex PCR; TCRdb has only the in-frame clones, and not every one. The table includes approximately 150,000 clones, roughly 90% detected once. V lost 0 bases to trimming and J lost 4 bases; unmatched junction nucleotides: 7. Germline CDR1 SGDLS, CDR2 YYNGEE. This CDR3 region has 16 residues. This receptor was identified in an adult who received the AZD1222 COVID-19 vaccine. The V and J genes are TRBV9 and TRBJ2-1; TRBD2 aligns across 7 bases. Sequencing was performed on peripheral blood, taken 28 days after the second AZD1222 dose. CDR3 bases: TGTGCCAGCAGCGTAGTGTCGCGGGAGCCTTACAATGAGCAGTTCTTC. Protein sequence: CASSVVSREPYNEQFF.